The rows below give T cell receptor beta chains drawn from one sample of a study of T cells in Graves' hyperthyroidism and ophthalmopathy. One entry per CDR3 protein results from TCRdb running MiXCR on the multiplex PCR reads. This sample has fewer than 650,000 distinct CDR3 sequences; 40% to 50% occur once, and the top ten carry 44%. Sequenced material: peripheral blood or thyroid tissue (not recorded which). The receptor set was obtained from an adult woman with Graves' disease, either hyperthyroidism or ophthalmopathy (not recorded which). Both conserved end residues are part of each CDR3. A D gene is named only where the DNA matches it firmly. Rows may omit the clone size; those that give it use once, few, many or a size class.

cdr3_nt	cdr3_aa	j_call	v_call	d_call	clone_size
TGTGCCAGCAGCTCCAGGTCGGGGGAGCAGTACTTC	CASSSRSGEQYF	TRBJ2-7	TRBV7-2	.	once
TGCAGCGTTGAGGCAGAATACAATGAGCAGTTCTTC	CSVEAEYNEQFF	TRBJ2-1	TRBV29-1	.	few
TGTGCCAGCAGCTTACGGGACAGGAACTACGAGCAGTACTTC	CASSLRDRNYEQYF	TRBJ2-7	TRBV7-9	TRBD1	many
TGTGCCAGCAGACCTCAGGATCCCTACGAGCAGTACTTC	CASRPQDPYEQYF	TRBJ2-7	TRBV6-5	.	many
TGTGCCAGCAGCTTAAGGGCCTACCCCACCTACGAGCAGTACTTC	CASSLRAYPTYEQYF	TRBJ2-7	TRBV7-2	.	many
TGTGCCAGCAGTTACTCGACCCGTGGAAACACCATATATTTT	CASSYSTRGNTIYF	TRBJ1-3	TRBV6-5	.	many
TGTGCCAGCAGCTGGGGACGGAACTATGGCTACACCTTC	CASSWGRNYGYTF	TRBJ1-2	TRBV7-2	.	.
TGCAGCACCGCCGGGGATGTGGGCACTGAAGCTTTCTTT	CSTAGDVGTEAFF	TRBJ1-1	TRBV29-1	.	.
TGCAGCGTTGAAGGACAGGGGTACGAGCATTTT	CSVEGQGYEHF	TRBJ1-5	TRBV29-1	TRBD1	.
TGTGCCAGCAGCTTGGGTGTGTGGCAGGGGAACTCACCCCTCCACTTT	CASSLGVWQGNSPLHF	TRBJ1-6	TRBV5-6	.	.
TGTGCCAGCAGCCAGGGACAGCCTAATGAAAAACTGTTTTTT	CASSQGQPNEKLFF	TRBJ1-4	TRBV13	TRBD1	many
TGTGCCACCAGCAGAGATCAGGACTCTGGGGCCAACGTCCTGACTTTC	CATSRDQDSGANVLTF	TRBJ2-6	TRBV15	.	many
TGTGCCAGTAGAGGGACAGGGAGCGAAAAACTGTTTTTT	CASRGTGSEKLFF	TRBJ1-4	TRBV19	TRBD1	.
TGTGCCAGCGGGAACAGGGGGCGCGAGGGCTACACCTTC	CASGNRGREGYTF	TRBJ1-2	TRBV6-6	TRBD1	many
TGTGCCAGCAGAGGACAGGGAGATGGCTACACCTTC	CASRGQGDGYTF	TRBJ1-2	TRBV12-3/TRBV12-4	TRBD1	.
TGTGCCACCAGTGATTGGACTAGCGACGAGCAGTACTTC	CATSDWTSDEQYF	TRBJ2-7	TRBV24-1	TRBD2	once
TGCGCCAGCAGCTGGGGGGACAGTCCCAATCAGCCCCAGCATTTT	CASSWGDSPNQPQHF	TRBJ1-5	TRBV5-1	TRBD1	.
TGTGCCAGCAGCTTAGGACAGGCTTCGAATTCACCCCTCCACTTT	CASSLGQASNSPLHF	TRBJ1-6	TRBV7-6	.	.
TGTGCCAGCAGCCCCGGGACAGGGTACACTGAAGCTTTCTTT	CASSPGTGYTEAFF	TRBJ1-1	TRBV3-1	TRBD1	.
TGTGCCGAGCAGCTCAGCAGGGTAGCCTACGAGCAGTACTTC	CAEQLSRVAYEQYF	TRBJ2-7	TRBV7-2	.	many
TGTGCCAGCAGTGCTAGAATAGACAAGAACTATGGCTACACCTTC	CASSARIDKNYGYTF	TRBJ1-2	TRBV25-1	.	.
TGTGCCAGCAGCTTAGAAGGGAACACTGAAGCTTTCTTT	CASSLEGNTEAFF	TRBJ1-1	TRBV7-9	.	many
TGCGCCAGCAGCTTGGACAGGATGGCGAACACTGAAGCTTTCTTT	CASSLDRMANTEAFF	TRBJ1-1	TRBV5-1	.	.
TGTGCCCTAGCGGGATTAGACTCCTACGAGCAGTACTTC	CALAGLDSYEQYF	TRBJ2-7	TRBV10-3	TRBD2	.
TGCAGTGCTAGAGTCCTAACAGGGGGCAACTATGGCTACACCTTC	CSARVLTGGNYGYTF	TRBJ1-2	TRBV20-1	TRBD1	many
TGTGCCACCACCAGGGGTAGGAACACTGAAGCTTTCTTT	CATTRGRNTEAFF	TRBJ1-1	TRBV6-2/TRBV6-3	.	.
TGTGCCACCTCGGGGGGTCGCGAAAAACTGTTTTTT	CATSGGREKLFF	TRBJ1-4	TRBV2	.	.
TGCAGCACCCCACACTCGGGCTCCTACGAGCAGTACTTC	CSTPHSGSYEQYF	TRBJ2-7	TRBV29-1	.	.
TGTGCCAGCACCATTAATCAGCCCCAGCATTTT	CASTINQPQHF	TRBJ1-5	TRBV7-3	.	many
TGTGCCAGCAGTTACAATCCTACAGGGAGCAACGAGCAGTACTTC	CASSYNPTGSNEQYF	TRBJ2-7	TRBV6-2/TRBV6-3	.	.
TGTGCCAGCAGTTTTTCGGGAGGGCAAGAGACCCAGTACTTC	CASSFSGGQETQYF	TRBJ2-5	TRBV12-3/TRBV12-4	TRBD2	many
TGTGCCAGTAGTATTGGGACAGGGGGATACGAGCAGTACTTC	CASSIGTGGYEQYF	TRBJ2-7	TRBV19	TRBD1	.
TGCAGCGCTATTGACAGGGGGGACGGTAATCAGCCCCAGCATTTT	CSAIDRGDGNQPQHF	TRBJ1-5	TRBV29-1	TRBD1	many
TGCAGTGCTAGGGGACAGCACCAGCATTTT	CSARGQHQHF	TRBJ1-5	TRBV20-1	TRBD1	.
TGCGCCAGCAGCGATGGGGTAATTGGGGCCAACGTCCTGACTTTC	CASSDGVIGANVLTF	TRBJ2-6	TRBV5-1	.	.
TGCAGTGCTAGACGCTGGGTAGGCGACCAGCCCCAGCATTTT	CSARRWVGDQPQHF	TRBJ1-5	TRBV20-1	.	many
TGCGCCAGCAGTGAGCCTGGGACTAGCGGGAGACAGACCCAGTACTTC	CASSEPGTSGRQTQYF	TRBJ2-5	TRBV10-2	TRBD2	.
TGTGCCAGCAGCCACAAAAGCAGGAATGAGCAGTTCTTC	CASSHKSRNEQFF	TRBJ2-1	TRBV7-3	.	.
TGTGCCACCAGTGACACCGGGACAGGGGGATTCTACGAGCAGTACTTC	CATSDTGTGGFYEQYF	TRBJ2-7	TRBV24-1	TRBD1	.
TGTGCCATCAGGGGAGGTTATAATTCACCCCTCCACTTT	CAIRGGYNSPLHF	TRBJ1-6	TRBV10-3	.	.
TGCAGCGTTGTGGGCAGCAAATACGAGCAGTACTTC	CSVVGSKYEQYF	TRBJ2-7	TRBV29-1	.	.
TGCAGTGCCGGTGGGCGGTCTGAAGCTTTCTTT	CSAGGRSEAFF	TRBJ1-1	TRBV20-1	.	many
TGTGCCACCAGTGAGCCCGCCGGGACAGGCTATGGCTACACCTTC	CATSEPAGTGYGYTF	TRBJ1-2	TRBV24-1	TRBD1	.
TGTGCCAGCACCGCGACAGGGCGTGGAGCTTTCTTT	CASTATGRGAFF	TRBJ1-1	TRBV2	TRBD1	once
TGCAGCGTTGAGGGTCTAAACTATGGCTACACCTTC	CSVEGLNYGYTF	TRBJ1-2	TRBV29-1	.	.
TGTGCCACCAGCAGAGTGGGGCGCCGCACCGGGGAGCTGTCTTGG	CATSRVGRRTGELSW	TRBJ2-2	TRBV15	.	.
TGCAGTGCTAGCGGGACAGATAGCAATCAGCCCCAGCATTTT	CSASGTDSNQPQHF	TRBJ1-5	TRBV20-1	TRBD1	.
TGTGCCATCAGTTACGGGACAGGGGGCGGAGGGTCACCCCTCCACTTT	CAISYGTGGGGSPLHF	TRBJ1-6	TRBV6-5	TRBD1	.
TGTGCCAGCAGCCCACAGACAGGCCAAGAGACCCAGTACTTC	CASSPQTGQETQYF	TRBJ2-5	TRBV7-2	.	many